This T cell receptor beta chain was sequenced during a study of T cell responses to AZD1222 COVID-19 vaccine. Sequencing was performed with immunoSEQ multiplex PCR; in TCRdb, only in-frame clones are kept and a portion is missing. The table records around 140,000 clones, 92% of them present only once. Germline V CDR1 and CDR2: SNHLY, FYNNEI. The V end was cut by 2 bases, the J end by 1 base, with 8 bases between. The CDR3 covers 14 residues. This sample comprised peripheral blood, obtained 28 days after the second AZD1222 dose. J is TRBJ1-2 and V is TRBV2; no firm D call. The origin of this receptor is an adult who received the AZD1222 COVID-19 vaccine. CDR3 protein: CASSEYGSNYGYTF. The CDR3 bases are TGTGCCAGCAGTGAATACGGTAGTAACTATGGCTACACCTTC.